What follows are 18 T cell receptor beta chains derived from one specimen sequenced in a study of cytomegalovirus exposure and HLA in healthy donors. The primer mix had 60 Vbeta and 13 Jbeta primers. The assay was immunoSEQ multiplex PCR, and TCRdb's table has in-frame clones only and misses some. The table has over 50,000 clones, about four fifths seen once. What was sequenced was PBMCs. The receptors were gathered from a man aged 40-49 years in good health and CMV-seronegative.

V is TRBV4-1 and J is TRBJ2-1, with TRBD2 matching 8 bases. CDR1 MGHRA and CDR2 YSYEKL come from the germline V gene. The CDR3 consists of 17 residues. V lost 0 bases and J lost 5; bases outside the gene matches: 9. The DNA for the CDR3 is TGCGCCAGCAGCCAAGATAGGTTAGCGGGGAGAAACAATGAGCAGTTCTTC. Amino acids: CASSQDRLAGRNNEQFF.

V and J are TRBV7-3 and TRBJ2-2; D perhaps matches TRBD2 (6 bases). CDR3 size: 14 residues. CDR1 is SGHTA and CDR2 is FQGTGA in the germline V gene. V shed 6 bases and J shed 5 bases, with 13 bases lying between them. The CDR3 DNA sequence: TGTGCCAGCAGTCCATCAGGACTAACCGGGGAGCTGTTTTTT. Encoded protein: CASSPSGLTGELFF.

The rearrangement links TRBV7-2 to TRBJ1-4, with TRBD1 as a possible D gene (5 bases). CDR3 length: 16 residues. The V and J ends lost 5 bases and 5 bases respectively, with 18 bases between them. CDR1 is SGHTA and CDR2 is FQGNSA in the germline V gene. CDR3 amino acids: CASSTHGAGGNEKLFF. The CDR3 bases are TGTGCCAGCAGCACCCACGGGGCGGGGGGGAATGAAAAACTGTTTTTT. The full variable domain, rest sourced from reference TRBV7-2 and TRBJ1-4, is GAGVSQSPSNKVTEKGKDVELRCDPISGHTALYWYRQSLGQGLEFLIYFQGNSAPDKSGLPSDRFSAERTGGSVSTLTIQRTQQEDSAVYLCASSTHGAGGNEKLFFGSGTQLSVL.

The chain uses TRBV30 and TRBJ2-5; TRBD1 might be the D (6 bases). Deletions cut 3 bases from V and 5 bases from J, with 13 bases between. This CDR3 spans 13 amino acids. Germline values: CDR1 GTSNPN, CDR2 SVGIG (reference sequence). The chain's CDR3 is CAWSRNQGETQYF. The CDR3 nucleotides are TGTGCCTGGAGCCGGAACCAGGGGGAGACCCAGTACTTC.

The CDR3 spells CASSEGAGTGDGYTF. The CDR3, as DNA: TGTGCCAGCAGTGAAGGGGCCGGGACAGGCGATGGCTACACCTTC. This chain connects TRBV6-1 to TRBJ1-2; 8 bases line up with TRBD1. The length of the CDR3 is 15 residues. Trimming took 1 base from V and 6 from J; bases not matched to a gene: 7. CDR1 and CDR2 from the germline V gene are MNHNS and SASEGT.

The chain employs TRBV7-9 and TRBJ2-3, with a tentative D call TRBD2 (6 bases). The germline V gene encodes CDR1 SEHNR and CDR2 FQNEAQ (reference sequence). The CDR3 spans 15 residues. V was pared by 4 bases and J by 2 bases, with 13 bases between. The CDR3: CASSSAGRTTDTQYF. Here the CDR3 DNA reads TGTGCCAGCAGCTCCGCCGGGAGAACCACAGATACGCAGTATTTT.

The chain joins TRBV30 to TRBJ2-5, with 12 positions matching TRBD1. Trimming cost V 1 base and J 1 base; bases outside gene matches: 4. Germline CDR1 GTSNPN, CDR2 SVGIG (reference sequence). This CDR3 has 16 residues. DNA of the CDR3: TGTGCCTGGAGTGCGGGGGACAGGGGGCTCCAAGAGACCCAGTACTTC. Encoded protein: CAWSAGDRGLQETQYF.

J is TRBJ2-7 and V is TRBV7-2; 10 bases are a match to TRBD2. Germline V gene lookup returns CDR1 SGHTA and CDR2 FQGNSA. Trimming cost V 4 bases and J 4 bases; bases outside gene matches: 10. CDR3 size: 16 residues. The CDR3 is CASSYHSGGEGYEQYF. In nucleotides, the CDR3 is TGTGCCAGCAGCTACCACAGCGGGGGGGAGGGTTACGAGCAGTACTTC.

The chain links TRBV10-3 to TRBJ2-2; TRBD2 is a possible D gene (5 bases). The CDR3 runs to 13 residues. Per the germline V gene, CDR1 is ENHRY and CDR2 is SYGVKD. The V and J ends lost 7 bases and 7 bases respectively, with 13 bases between them. For the CDR3, the DNA is TGTGCCATCACTCAGGACTGGGGCGGGGAGCTGTTTTTT. Translation: CAITQDWGGELFF.

V is TRBV19 and J is TRBJ2-2; perhaps TRBD1 as D (6 bases). Germline loops: CDR1 LNHDA, CDR2 SQIVND (reference sequence). Trimming left V 6 bases short and J 6 bases short, with 14 bases between. The CDR3 is 14 amino acids. DNA for the CDR3: TGTGCCAGTAGGACAATCACAGGGCCCGGGGAGCTGTTTTTT. Amino acids: CASRTITGPGELFF.

The chain employs TRBV5-1 and TRBJ2-1; maybe TRBD2 (5 bases). Trimming removed 0 bases at V and 4 bases at J, with 14 bases between. Germline V CDR1 and CDR2: SGHRS, YFSETQ. This CDR3 contains 16 residues. The CDR3 reads CASSLVAGPAYNEQFF. CDR3 DNA: TGCGCCAGCAGCTTGGTTGCGGGCCCCGCATACAATGAGCAGTTCTTC.

This clone was detected only once. J is TRBJ2-2 and V is TRBV7-9; the D gene is possibly TRBD2 (6 bases). The CDR3 length is 16 residues. Trimming removed 3 bases at V and 3 bases at J, with 14 bases between. Germline lookup yields CDR1 SEHNR and CDR2 FQNEAQ (reference sequence). The CDR3 region is CASSFYQGGDTGELFF. The CDR3 DNA sequence: TGTGCCAGCAGCTTTTATCAGGGAGGTGACACCGGGGAGCTGTTTTTT.

J is TRBJ2-3 and V is TRBV6-5, with D tentatively TRBD2 (7 bases). V was pared by 2 bases and J by 8 bases, with 14 bases between. CDR1 and CDR2 from the germline V gene are MNHEY and SVGAGI. The CDR3 consists of 14 residues. The CDR3 is CASSYGGGQGTQYF. The CDR3 DNA is TGTGCCAGCAGTTACGGGGGGGGGCAGGGTACGCAGTATTTT.

Here the CDR3 reads CASSWDRDYGYTF. In nucleotides, the CDR3 is TGCGCCAGCAGCTGGGACAGAGACTATGGCTACACCTTC. The rearrangement uses TRBV5-1 and TRBJ1-2; 7 bases align to TRBD1. There are 13 residues in the CDR3. CDR1 and CDR2 (germline): SGHRS, YFSETQ. Germline trimming cut 3 bases from V and 3 bases from J; bases unmatched to any gene: 2.

The chain uses TRBV6-1 and TRBJ1-6; the match to TRBD1 covers 7 bases. Unmatched junction bases numbered 11, after V lost 8 bases and J lost 10 bases. Germline V CDR1 and CDR2: MNHNS, SASEGT. There are 14 residues in the CDR3. The CDR3 sequence is CASRGTALGSPLHF. CDR3 coding DNA: TGTGCCAGCCGAGGGACAGCTTTGGGCTCACCCCTCCACTTT.

The rearrangement uses TRBV5-1 and TRBJ1-2, with 7 bases aligning to TRBD1. V lost 2 bases to trimming and J lost 3 bases; unmatched junction nucleotides: 7. The germline gives CDR1 SGHRS, CDR2 YFSETQ. The CDR3 contains 15 residues. CDR3 DNA sequence: TGCGCCAGCAGCTTTGGCACAGGGGAGTACTATGGCTACACCTTC. Translated: CASSFGTGEYYGYTF.

For this clone: The junction shows a germline mismatch at one end, possibly a read error. The chain carries TRBV27 and TRBJ2-1, with 12 bases lining up with TRBD2. This CDR3 is 14 amino acids long. Germline V gives CDR1 MNHEY, CDR2 SMNVEV (reference sequence). The CDR3 is CATQGLAGYNGQFF. The CDR3 coding sequence is TGTGCCACCCAAGGACTAGCGGGGTACAATGGGCAGTTCTTC.

The rearrangement links TRBV1 to TRBJ2-7; TRBD2, as called in the table, went unchecked against the DNA. TRBV1 is a pseudogene. CDR3 length equals 13 residues. The CDR3 region has the DNA TGCACCAGCAGCCAGACGGGGGGTGGCGAGCAGTACTTC. It codes for CTSSQTGGGEQYF.